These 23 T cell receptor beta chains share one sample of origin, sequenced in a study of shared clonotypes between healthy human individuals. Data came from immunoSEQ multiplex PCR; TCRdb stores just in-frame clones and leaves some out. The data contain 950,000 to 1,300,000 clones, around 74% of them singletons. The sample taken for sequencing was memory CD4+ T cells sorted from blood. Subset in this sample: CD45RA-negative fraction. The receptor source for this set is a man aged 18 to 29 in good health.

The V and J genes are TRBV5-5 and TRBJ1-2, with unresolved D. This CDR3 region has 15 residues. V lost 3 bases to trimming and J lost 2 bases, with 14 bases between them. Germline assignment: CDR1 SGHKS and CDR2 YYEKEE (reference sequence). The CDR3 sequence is CASSSTTEFNYGYTF. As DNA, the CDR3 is TGTGCCAGCAGCTCAACCACAGAGTTCAACTATGGCTACACCTTC.

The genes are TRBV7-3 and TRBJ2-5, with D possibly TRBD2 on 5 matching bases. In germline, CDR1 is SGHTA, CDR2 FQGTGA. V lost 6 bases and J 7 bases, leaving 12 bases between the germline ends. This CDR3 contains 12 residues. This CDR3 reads CASSLDRGTQYF. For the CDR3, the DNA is TGTGCCAGCAGTTTGGACCGGGGGACCCAGTACTTC.

The CDR3 is CASAASGNTIYF. Written as DNA, the CDR3 is TGTGCCAGCGCAGCCTCTGGAAACACCATATATTTT. The chain couples TRBV11-3 to TRBJ1-3, with no clear D. This CDR3 region has 12 residues. The germline V and J ends were trimmed by 8 bases and 0 bases, with 5 bases remaining between them. Germline V gives CDR1 SGHNT, CDR2 YENEEA. Drawing the rest from reference TRBV11-3 and TRBJ1-3, the complete variable domain is EAGVVQSPRYKIIEKKQPVAFWCNPISGHNTLYWYLQNLGQGPELLIRYENEEAVDDSQLPKDRFSAERLKGVDSTLKIQPAELGDSAVYLCASAASGNTIYFGEGSWLTVV.

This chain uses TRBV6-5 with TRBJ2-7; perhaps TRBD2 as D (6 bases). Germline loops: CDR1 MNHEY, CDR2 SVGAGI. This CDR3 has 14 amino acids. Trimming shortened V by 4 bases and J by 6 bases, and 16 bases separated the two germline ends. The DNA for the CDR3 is TGTGCCAGCAGTTCTGTGGGAGGCAGCTCCGAGCAGTACTTC. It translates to CASSSVGGSSEQYF.

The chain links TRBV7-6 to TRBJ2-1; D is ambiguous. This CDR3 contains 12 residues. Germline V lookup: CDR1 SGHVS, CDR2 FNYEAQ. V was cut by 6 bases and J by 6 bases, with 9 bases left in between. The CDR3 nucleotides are TGTGCCAGCAGTTCCCTGGTCAATGAGCAGTTCTTC. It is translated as CASSSLVNEQFF.

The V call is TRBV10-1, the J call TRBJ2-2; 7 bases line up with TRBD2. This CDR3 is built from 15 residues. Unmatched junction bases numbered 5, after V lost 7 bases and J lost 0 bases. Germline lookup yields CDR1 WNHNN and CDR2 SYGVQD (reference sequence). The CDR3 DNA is TGCGCCAGCACTCCCGGGGGGACGAACACCGGGGAGCTGTTTTTT. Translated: CASTPGGTNTGELFF.

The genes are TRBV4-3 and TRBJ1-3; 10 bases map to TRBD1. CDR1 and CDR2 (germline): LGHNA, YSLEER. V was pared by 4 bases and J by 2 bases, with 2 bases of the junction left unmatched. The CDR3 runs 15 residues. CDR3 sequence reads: CASSPGQGAGNTIYF. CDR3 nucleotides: TGCGCCAGCAGCCCCGGACAGGGGGCTGGAAACACCATATATTTT.

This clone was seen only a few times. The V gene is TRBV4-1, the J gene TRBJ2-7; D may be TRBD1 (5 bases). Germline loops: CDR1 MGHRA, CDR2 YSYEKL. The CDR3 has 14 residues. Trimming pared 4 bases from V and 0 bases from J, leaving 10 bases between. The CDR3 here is CASSLGQNSYEQYF. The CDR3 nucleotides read TGCGCCAGCAGCCTCGGACAAAACTCCTACGAGCAGTACTTC.

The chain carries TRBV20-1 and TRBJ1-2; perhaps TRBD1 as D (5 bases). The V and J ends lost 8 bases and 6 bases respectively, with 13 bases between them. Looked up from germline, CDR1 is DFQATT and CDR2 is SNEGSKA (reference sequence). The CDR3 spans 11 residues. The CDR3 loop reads CSTPRDNGYTF. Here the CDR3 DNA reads TGCAGTACCCCCAGGGATAATGGCTACACCTTC.

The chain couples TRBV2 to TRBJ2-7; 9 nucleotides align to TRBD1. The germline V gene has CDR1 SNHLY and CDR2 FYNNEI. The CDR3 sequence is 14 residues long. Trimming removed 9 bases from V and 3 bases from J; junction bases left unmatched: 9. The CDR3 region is CASLEDRGIYEQYF. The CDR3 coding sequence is TGTGCCAGTCTAGAGGACAGGGGAATCTACGAGCAGTACTTC.

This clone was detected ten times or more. The CDR3 DNA follows: TGTGCCAGCAGCTTAAGGGACAGTGAGACGGATAATTCACCCCTCCACTTT. Translating it yields CASSLRDSETDNSPLHF. This chain links TRBV11-3 with TRBJ1-6, with 7 bases aligning to TRBD1. Germline CDR1 SGHNT, CDR2 YENEEA. V was clipped by 2 bases and J by 5 bases; unmatched bases: 9. This CDR3 has 17 amino acids.

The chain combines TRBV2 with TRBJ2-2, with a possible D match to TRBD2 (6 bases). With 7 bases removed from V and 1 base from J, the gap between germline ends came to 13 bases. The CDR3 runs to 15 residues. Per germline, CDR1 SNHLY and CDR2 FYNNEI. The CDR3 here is CASTGDLLNTGELFF. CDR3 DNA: TGTGCCAGCACGGGGGACTTACTGAACACCGGGGAGCTGTTTTTT.

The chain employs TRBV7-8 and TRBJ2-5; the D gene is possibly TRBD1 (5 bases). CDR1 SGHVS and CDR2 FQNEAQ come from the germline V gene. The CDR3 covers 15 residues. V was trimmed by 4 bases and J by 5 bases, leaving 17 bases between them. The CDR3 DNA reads TGTGCCAGCAGCTCCTACCTTGGGGCCGAGGAGACCCAGTACTTC. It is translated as CASSSYLGAEETQYF.

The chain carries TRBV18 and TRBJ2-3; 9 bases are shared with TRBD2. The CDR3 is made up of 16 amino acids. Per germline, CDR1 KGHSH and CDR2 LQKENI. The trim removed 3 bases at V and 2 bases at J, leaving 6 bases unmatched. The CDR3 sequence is CASSPGLAGNTDTQYF. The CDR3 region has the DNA TGTGCCAGCTCACCGGGGCTAGCGGGGAACACAGATACGCAGTATTTT.

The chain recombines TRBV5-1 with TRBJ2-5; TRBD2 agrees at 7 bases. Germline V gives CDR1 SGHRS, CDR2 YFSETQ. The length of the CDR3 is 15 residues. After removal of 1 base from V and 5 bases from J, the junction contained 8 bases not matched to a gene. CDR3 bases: TGCGCCAGCAGCTTGATTCGGGAGGCGGGGGAGACCCAGTACTTC. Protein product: CASSLIREAGETQYF.

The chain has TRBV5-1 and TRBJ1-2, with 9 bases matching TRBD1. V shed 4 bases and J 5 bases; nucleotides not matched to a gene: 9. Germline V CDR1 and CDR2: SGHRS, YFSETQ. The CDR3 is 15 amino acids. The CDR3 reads CASSPRTGERYGYTF. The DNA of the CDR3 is TGCGCCAGCAGCCCTAGGACAGGGGAGCGGTATGGCTACACCTTC.

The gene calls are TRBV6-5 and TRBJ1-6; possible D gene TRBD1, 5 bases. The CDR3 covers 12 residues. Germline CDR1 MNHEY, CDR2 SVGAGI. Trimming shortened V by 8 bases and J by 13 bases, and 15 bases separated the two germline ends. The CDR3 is CASGTWPAPLHF. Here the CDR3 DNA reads TGTGCCAGCGGGACTTGGCCTGCGCCCCTCCACTTT.

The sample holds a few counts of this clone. The CDR3 sequence is CASSWGGTDTQYF. In DNA, the CDR3 is TGCGCCAGCAGCTGGGGGGGCACAGATACGCAGTATTTT. The chain combines TRBV5-1 with TRBJ2-3; D is perhaps TRBD2 (6 bases). This CDR3 has 13 amino acids. The germline gives CDR1 SGHRS, CDR2 YFSETQ. The V end was cut by 3 bases, the J end by 1 base, with 6 bases between.

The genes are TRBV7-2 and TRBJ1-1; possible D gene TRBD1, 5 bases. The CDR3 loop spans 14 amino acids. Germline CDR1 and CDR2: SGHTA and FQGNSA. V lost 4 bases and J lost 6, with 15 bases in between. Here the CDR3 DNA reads TGTGCCAGCAGCTCTAGGGGTAGGGGAGCTGAAGCTTTCTTT. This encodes CASSSRGRGAEAFF.

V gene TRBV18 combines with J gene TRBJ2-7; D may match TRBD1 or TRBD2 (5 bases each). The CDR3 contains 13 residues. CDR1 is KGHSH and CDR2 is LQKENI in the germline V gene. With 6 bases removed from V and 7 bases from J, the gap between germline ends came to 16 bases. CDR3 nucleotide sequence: TGTGCCAGCTCCACGGGGTCCTGGGGGGAGCAGTACTTC. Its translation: CASSTGSWGEQYF.

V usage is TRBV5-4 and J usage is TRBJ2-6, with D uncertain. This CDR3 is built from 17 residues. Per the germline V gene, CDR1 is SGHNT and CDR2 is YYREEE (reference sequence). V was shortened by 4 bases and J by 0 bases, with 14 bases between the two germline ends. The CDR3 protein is CASSGSPKSSGANVLTF. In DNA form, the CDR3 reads TGTGCCAGCAGCGGCAGCCCGAAGAGCTCTGGGGCCAACGTCCTGACTTTC.

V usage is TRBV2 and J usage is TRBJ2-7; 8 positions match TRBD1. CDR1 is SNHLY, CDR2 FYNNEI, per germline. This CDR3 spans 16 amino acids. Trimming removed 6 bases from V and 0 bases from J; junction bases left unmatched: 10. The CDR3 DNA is TGTGCCAGCAGCGTGGACAGGGATTGGGGCTCCTACGAGCAGTACTTC. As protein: CASSVDRDWGSYEQYF.

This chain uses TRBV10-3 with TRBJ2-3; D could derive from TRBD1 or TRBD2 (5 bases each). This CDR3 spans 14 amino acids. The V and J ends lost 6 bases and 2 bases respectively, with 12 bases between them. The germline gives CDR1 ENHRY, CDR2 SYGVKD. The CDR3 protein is CAISRDQYTDTQYF. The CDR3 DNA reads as TGTGCCATCAGCCGGGACCAGTACACAGATACGCAGTATTTT.